These T cell receptor beta chains were read from a single sample in a study of control samples from healthy donors and cancer patients. Profiled with immunoSEQ multiplex PCR; TCRdb holds only in-frame clones, not every one. The repertoire holds roughly 100,000 clones, with roughly 85% as singletons. The sequenced sample consisted of blood. The receptor source for this set is a woman aged 45-65 years in good health. CDR3s include the opening cysteine and the closing phenylalanine or tryptophan. The D gene is left open where the match is weak. Clone size is not always given. Where it is, it says once, few, many or a class for expanded clones.

j_call	v_call	d_call	clone_size	cdr3_aa	cdr3_nt
TRBJ1-5	TRBV4-3	NA	NA	CASSQERGLQPQHF	TGCGCCAGCAGCCAAGAAAGGGGCCTTCAGCCCCAGCATTTT
TRBJ1-2	TRBV3-1/TRBV3-2	TRBD1	NA	CASSPDRVYGYTF	TGTGCCAGCAGCCCGGACAGGGTGTATGGCTACACCTTC
TRBJ2-5	TRBV18	NA	NA	CASSPRVQQETQYF	TGTGCCAGCTCACCACGAGTCCAGCAAGAGACCCAGTACTTC
TRBJ2-1	TRBV6-6	TRBD2	NA	CASTFTSGTSEEQFF	TGTGCCAGCACCTTCACTAGCGGGACTTCGGAAGAGCAGTTCTTC
TRBJ2-1	TRBV11-3	NA	NA	CASSLDMGPNYNEQFF	TGTGCCAGCAGCTTAGACATGGGGCCAAACTACAATGAGCAGTTCTTC
TRBJ1-1	TRBV5-1	NA	few	CASSLASAGVNTEAFF	TGCGCCAGCAGCTTGGCCTCGGCAGGAGTGAACACTGAAGCTTTCTTT
TRBJ2-7	TRBV7-2	NA	once	CASSSYREGRNEQYF	TGTGCCAGCAGCTCCTACAGGGAAGGGAGGAACGAGCAGTACTTC
TRBJ2-5	TRBV27	TRBD1	NA	CASRSRQGRETQYF	TGTGCCAGCAGATCAAGACAGGGGAGGGAGACCCAGTACTTC
TRBJ2-7	TRBV5-1	NA	NA	CASSQRRGNSYEQYF	TGCGCCAGCAGCCAAAGGCGGGGAAACTCCTACGAGCAGTACTTC
TRBJ2-3	TRBV29-1	NA	NA	CSVEDEGRGTDTQYF	TGCAGCGTTGAAGATGAGGGCAGGGGCACAGATACGCAGTATTTT
TRBJ1-6	TRBV19	TRBD1	NA	CASSIDPGQEYNSPLHF	TGTGCCAGTAGTATAGATCCGGGACAGGAATATAATTCACCCCTCCACTTT
TRBJ1-1	TRBV28	NA	NA	CASKVNTEAFF	TGTGCCAGCAAGGTGAACACTGAAGCTTTCTTT
TRBJ1-4	TRBV5-1	NA	NA	CASSTDRHEKLFF	TGCGCCAGCAGCACGGACCGACACGAAAAACTGTTTTTT
TRBJ2-7	TRBV6-5	TRBD1	NA	CASRTGGGPYEQYF	TGTGCCAGCAGGACAGGGGGGGGACCCTACGAGCAGTACTTC
TRBJ1-3	TRBV9	NA	NA	CASSVGSGSSGNTIYF	TGTGCCAGCAGCGTAGGTTCGGGTTCATCGGGAAACACCATATATTTT
TRBJ1-4	TRBV19	NA	NA	CASSMTGRIDEKLFF	TGTGCCAGTAGTATGACGGGGCGGATAGATGAAAAACTGTTTTTT
TRBJ2-7	TRBV5-4	TRBD2	NA	CASSGEGSYEQYF	TGTGCCAGCAGCGGGGAGGGGTCCTACGAGCAGTACTTC
TRBJ1-5	TRBV28	NA	few	CASSLFWTGSRGRNQPQHF	TGTGCCAGCAGTTTATTCTGGACGGGGAGCCGTGGGCGCAATCAGCCCCAGCATTTT